The 26 T cell receptor beta chains below were found in one sample sequenced in a study of cytomegalovirus exposure and HLA in healthy donors. Profiling relied on immunoSEQ multiplex PCR, and the TCRdb table lists in-frame clones only, not all of them. There are around 300,000 clones in the sample; about 86% occur only once, and around 1% lies in the top ten. Source material: PBMCs. These receptors all come from a woman between 18 and 30 years old in good health and CMV-seronegative.

This clone was counted a few times. The chain links TRBV2 to TRBJ2-7, with D possibly being TRBD2 (6 bases). This CDR3 contains 12 residues. CDR1 and CDR2 (germline): SNHLY, FYNNEI. V gave up 7 bases and J gave up 13 bases, with 20 bases separating them. The CDR3 loop is CASTQRPGVSYF. In DNA form, the CDR3 reads TGTGCCAGCACACAACGCCCGGGGGTCTCCTACTTC.

The rearrangement links TRBV6-1 to TRBJ1-4, with TRBD1 identical over 8 bases. V gave up 6 bases and J gave up 8 bases; unmatched junction bases: 8. Germline V gives CDR1 MNHNS, CDR2 SASEGT. The CDR3 is made up of 14 amino acids. The CDR3 DNA is TGTGCCAGCAGGATAGCAGGGGGCCAGGAAAAACTGTTTTTT. Its translation is CASRIAGGQEKLFF.

V usage is TRBV5-3 and J usage is TRBJ1-2; 8 nucleotides line up with TRBD1. TRBV5-3 is an ORF, with its function uncertain. This CDR3 comprises 13 residues. J was trimmed by 6 bases and V by 0 bases; bases with no gene match: 1. The CDR3 region is CARSLVTGDGYTF. CDR3 coding DNA: TGTGCCAGAAGCTTGGTGACAGGGGATGGCTACACCTTC.

The chain combines TRBV28 with TRBJ2-7, with D unclear. The CDR3 contains 14 residues. Germline V gene lookup returns CDR1 MDHEN and CDR2 SYDVKM. V lost 7 bases to trimming and J lost 2 bases, with 15 bases between them. CDR3 in amino acids: CASTVSRQTYEQYF. The DNA of the CDR3 is TGTGCCAGCACCGTTTCGCGGCAAACCTACGAGCAGTACTTC.

This rearrangement joins TRBV29-1 to TRBJ2-5; the D gene is possibly TRBD2 (6 bases). The V gene lost 5 bases and the J gene lost 5 bases, with 15 bases spanning the gap. This CDR3 spans 13 amino acids. CDR1 and CDR2 (germline): SQVTM, ANQGSEA. The CDR3: CSVHGSYRETQYF. In DNA, the CDR3 is TGCAGCGTTCACGGGAGTTACCGGGAGACCCAGTACTTC.

This clone was counted only a few times. The chain has TRBV19 and TRBJ1-4; possibly TRBD1 for D (5 bases). V was cut by 5 bases and J by 4 bases, with 8 bases left in between. The CDR3 has 13 amino acids. CDR1 and CDR2 from the germline V gene are LNHDA and SQIVND (reference sequence). CDR3 DNA: TGTGCCAGTAGTCGACAGTTTAATGAAAAACTGTTTTTT. Its translation is CASSRQFNEKLFF. The whole variable domain, remainder taken from reference TRBV19 and TRBJ1-4, is DGGITQSPKYLFRKEGQNVTLSCEQNLNHDAMYWYRQDPGQGLRLIYYSQIVNDFQKGDIAEGYSVSREKKESFPLTVTSAQKNPTAFYLCASSRQFNEKLFFGSGTQLSVL.

The gene calls are TRBV10-2 and TRBJ2-7; possibly TRBD1 for D (6 bases). The CDR3 length is 14 residues. CDR1 is WSHSY, CDR2 SAAADI, per germline. Trimming stripped 3 bases from V and 2 bases from J, with 11 bases between. CDR3 residues: CASSDWGLTYEQYF. The DNA for the CDR3 is TGCGCCAGCAGTGATTGGGGGCTAACCTACGAGCAGTACTTC.

This chain connects TRBV19 to TRBJ1-4, with 11 bases fitting TRBD1. CDR3 length equals 16 residues. Unmatched junction bases numbered 5, after V lost 1 base and J lost 7 bases. Germline assignment: CDR1 LNHDA and CDR2 SQIVND (reference sequence). The CDR3 sequence is CASSIGSDRGREKLFF. The CDR3 DNA is TGTGCCAGTAGTATAGGTTCGGACAGGGGGCGTGAAAAACTGTTTTTT.

This chain uses TRBV6-1 with TRBJ1-5; TRBD1 matches 9 bases. Trimming cost V 10 bases and J 1 base; bases outside gene matches: 8. This CDR3 region has 15 residues. Germline V CDR1 and CDR2: MNHNS, SASEGT. The CDR3 DNA follows: TGTGCCACTAGGACAGGGGAGGGCAGCAATCAGCCCCAGCATTTT. This translates into CATRTGEGSNQPQHF.

This clone was observed a single time. The V call is TRBV29-1, the J call TRBJ2-5, with 9 bases that match TRBD1. The V gene end was trimmed by 8 bases and the J gene end by 3 bases; junction bases not matched to a gene: 4. The CDR3 sequence is 12 residues long. Germline assignment: CDR1 SQVTM and CDR2 ANQGSEA. CDR3 coding DNA: TGCAGCTTAGGACAGGGGAAAGAGACCCAGTACTTC. Residues: CSLGQGKETQYF.

Remarks on this clone: A read error may produce the germline difference seen at one junction end. This sequence joins TRBV6-1 and TRBJ2-3; TRBD1 matches 7 bases. CDR3 size: 13 residues. Germline V gene lookup returns CDR1 MNHNS and CDR2 SASEGT. CDR3 nucleotide sequence: TGTGCCAGCAGTGAAAAGGGGACAGCTACGCAGTATTTT. Its protein product is CASSEKGTATQYF.

The chain couples TRBV7-8 to TRBJ2-1; weak D call: TRBD2 (7 bases). The CDR3 has 15 amino acids. Trimming left V 5 bases short and J 9 bases short, with 20 bases between. Germline V gives CDR1 SGHVS, CDR2 FQNEAQ. The CDR3, as DNA: TGTGCCAGCAGCAGCCGGGGGGCAGTTCAGGGTGAGCAGTTCTTC. Protein: CASSSRGAVQGEQFF. The full variable domain, its missing parts supplied by reference TRBV7-8 and TRBJ2-1, is GAGVSQSPRYKVAKRGQDVALRCDPISGHVSLFWYQQALGQGPEFLTYFQNEAQLDKSGLPSDRFFAERPEGSVSTLKIQRTQQEDSAVYLCASSSRGAVQGEQFFGPGTRLTVL.

This sequence joins TRBV7-9 and TRBJ2-7; 8 bases fit TRBD2. The CDR3 is made up of 15 amino acids. V lost 3 bases to trimming and J lost 2 bases; unmatched junction nucleotides: 6. Per germline, CDR1 SEHNR and CDR2 FQNEAQ (reference sequence). Here the CDR3 reads CASSFSGGYTYEQYF. Written as DNA, the CDR3 is TGTGCCAGCAGCTTCAGCGGGGGCTACACCTACGAGCAGTACTTC.

This clone was detected once. This chain uses TRBV7-2 with TRBJ2-7, with 7 bases fitting TRBD2. Germline lookup yields CDR1 SGHTA and CDR2 FQGNSA. The CDR3 has 15 residues. V dropped 5 bases and J dropped 5; count of bases not matched to a gene: 12. The CDR3 reads CASSGGGAGEDEQYF. CDR3 nucleotides: TGTGCCAGCAGCGGAGGTGGGGCGGGAGAAGACGAGCAGTACTTC.

V is TRBV30 and J is TRBJ1-1, with 8 bases matching TRBD1. CDR1 is GTSNPN and CDR2 is SVGIG in the germline V gene (reference sequence). Germline trimming cut 7 bases from V and 3 bases from J; bases unmatched to any gene: 10. The CDR3 is 14 residues long. The CDR3 DNA reads as TGTGCCTTCCTTGACAGGGGAAAGTACACTGAAGCTTTCTTT. Translation gives CAFLDRGKYTEAFF.

Here the CDR3 DNA reads TGTGCCAGCTCACCACCCTATAGCAATCAGCCCCAGCATTTT. Protein sequence: CASSPPYSNQPQHF. The chain has TRBV18 and TRBJ1-5; no definite D call. V dropped 0 bases and J dropped 0 bases, with 3 bases sitting between them. CDR1 is KGHSH and CDR2 is LQKENI in the germline V gene. This CDR3 comprises 14 residues.

This clone was seen more than once but under ten times. The V and J genes are TRBV7-2 and TRBJ1-1; D gene ambiguous. The V gene lost 1 base and the J gene lost 0 bases, with 9 bases spanning the gap. CDR3 length equals 15 residues. CDR1 is SGHTA, CDR2 FQGNSA, per germline. This CDR3 reads CASSLGLGLNTEAFF. CDR3 bases: TGTGCCAGCAGCTTAGGGCTTGGTCTGAACACTGAAGCTTTCTTT. The whole variable domain, remainder taken from reference TRBV7-2 and TRBJ1-1, is GAGVSQSPSNKVTEKGKDVELRCDPISGHTALYWYRQSLGQGLEFLIYFQGNSAPDKSGLPSDRFSAERTGGSVSTLTIQRTQQEDSAVYLCASSLGLGLNTEAFFGQGTRLTVV.

The rearrangement links TRBV9 to TRBJ1-1, with D possibly TRBD1 on 6 matching bases. The V gene lost 4 bases and the J gene lost 8 bases, with 12 bases spanning the gap. The CDR3 has 12 amino acids. CDR1 SGDLS and CDR2 YYNGEE come from the germline V gene. The CDR3 DNA is TGTGCCAGCAGCTCCACAGGGACCGAAGCTTTCTTT. It translates to CASSSTGTEAFF.

This sequence joins TRBV29-1 and TRBJ1-2, with D unclear. The CDR3 spans 12 residues. V was cut by 1 base and J by 4 bases, with 7 bases left in between. In germline, CDR1 is SQVTM, CDR2 ANQGSEA. The CDR3 DNA follows: TGCAGCGTTGAAGGGGCCATCTATGGCTACACCTTC. It is translated as CSVEGAIYGYTF.

This chain connects TRBV5-1 to TRBJ2-7; 9 positions match TRBD1. Germline V gene lookup returns CDR1 SGHRS and CDR2 YFSETQ. The CDR3 loop spans 13 amino acids. J was trimmed by 3 bases and V by 3 bases; bases with no gene match: 1. The CDR3, as DNA: TGCGCCAGCAGCTGGGGACAGGGCTACGAGCAGTACTTC. As protein: CASSWGQGYEQYF.

This clone was seen more than once but under ten times. The rearrangement links TRBV10-3 to TRBJ1-5, with D unclear. Germline CDR1 reads ENHRY; CDR2 reads SYGVKD. Trimming removed 4 bases from V and 0 bases from J, with 7 bases in between. This CDR3 contains 14 residues. The DNA of the CDR3 is TGTGCCATCAGTGGTCGGGATAGCAATCAGCCCCAGCATTTT. This encodes CAISGRDSNQPQHF.

The CDR3 sequence is CATRLASTDTQYF. In DNA form, the CDR3 reads TGTGCCACCCGACTAGCTAGCACAGATACGCAGTATTTT. V and J are TRBV4-2 and TRBJ2-3; 7 nucleotides agree with TRBD2. V dropped 10 bases and J dropped 0; count of bases not matched to a gene: 4. Germline V lookup: CDR1 LGHNA, CDR2 YNFKEQ. The length of the CDR3 is 13 residues.

V is TRBV19 and J is TRBJ2-7; D is perhaps TRBD1 (6 bases). CDR3 length equals 11 residues. V was shortened by 2 bases and J by 11 bases, with 10 bases between the two germline ends. Germline lookup yields CDR1 LNHDA and CDR2 SQIVND (reference sequence). The CDR3 coding sequence is TGTGCCAGTAGTATACAGGGGCGGAAGTACTTC. This encodes CASSIQGRKYF.

The chain recombines TRBV27 with TRBJ1-1; D is perhaps TRBD1 (5 bases). The CDR3 loop spans 15 amino acids. The V gene lost 6 bases and the J gene lost 1 base, with 15 bases spanning the gap. CDR1 and CDR2 from the germline V gene are MNHEY and SMNVEV (reference sequence). The CDR3 region has the DNA TGTGCCAGCAGCCGACTCAGGGAAACGAACACTGAAGCTTTCTTT. Translation: CASSRLRETNTEAFF.

The chain uses TRBV4-2 and TRBJ2-3, with TRBD2 matching over 9 bases. V shed 1 base and J 4 bases; nucleotides not matched to a gene: 6. Germline V gene sequence: CDR1 LGHNA, CDR2 YNFKEQ. The CDR3 totals 16 residues. The CDR3 DNA sequence: TGTGCCAGCAGCCAAGGGGATAGCGGGAGTTCAGATACGCAGTATTTT. This gives the protein CASSQGDSGSSDTQYF.

The chain has TRBV7-2 and TRBJ1-2; D remains ambiguous. CDR1 is SGHTA, CDR2 FQGNSA, per germline. Trimming took 5 bases from V and 14 from J, leaving 9 bases between them. This CDR3 comprises 9 residues. As DNA, the CDR3 is TGTGCCAGCAGCAAAAGCGCAACCTTC. The encoded protein is CASSKSATF.